This T cell receptor beta chain was obtained from a study of blood T cells in healthy people across ages. General study results and limits: Age brought a roughly linear fall in TCR beta diversity measured per million T cells. It was the long-lived donors that had more naive CD4+ cells and higher diversity than aged donors.

Germline loops: CDR1 SNHLY, CDR2 FYNNEI. The CDR3 spans 14 residues. Deletions cut 1 base from V and 10 bases from J, with 14 bases between. Concerning this clonotype: Its antigen is still unknown.

A second PCR of 7 to 11 cycles used a sample-barcoded 5' primer and a J-beta primer mix. MiXCR was run by TCRdb on the 5' RACE reads, yielding one entry per CDR3 protein. The sample yields approximately 770,000 distinct CDR3 sequences, nearly 60% seen once. V gene TRBV2 combines with J gene TRBJ1-5; D not resolved. This receptor was taken from a man aged 25 to 45 in good health. Sequencing input: blood. The chain's CDR3 is CASSEGTALSPQHF. CDR3 nucleotide sequence: TGTGCCAGCAGTGAAGGGACTGCCTTATCACCCCAGCATTTT.